Shown below are 26 T cell receptor beta chains from a single sample sequenced in a study of shared clonotypes between healthy human individuals. TCRdb's table, derived via immunoSEQ multiplex PCR, lists solely in-frame clones and lacks some. Here the sample spans around 79,000 clones, 60% to 65% being singletons. The sample comprised memory CD8+ T cells sorted from blood. The subset denotes: CD45RO+ cells pooled with CCR7-negative TemRA cells. These receptors all stem from a young man in good health.

The chain has TRBV29-1 and TRBJ2-7; TRBD2 might be the D (5 bases). Germline CDR1 is SQVTM and CDR2 is ANQGSEA. The CDR3 has 12 residues. Deletions cut 1 base from V and 4 bases from J, with 8 bases between. CDR3 loop: CSVEAGGYEQYF. The CDR3 DNA is TGCAGCGTTGAAGCAGGAGGTTACGAGCAGTACTTC.

This clone came up a few times. V gene TRBV7-2 combines with J gene TRBJ1-5, with 7 bases matching TRBD1. This CDR3 is 16 amino acids long. CDR1 is SGHTA, CDR2 FQGNSA, per germline. Trimming removed 5 bases from V and 6 bases from J; junction bases left unmatched: 13. The CDR3 DNA reads as TGTGCCAGCAGCGTACACCGACAGGGAGGACGTCAGCCCCAGCATTTT. This codes for CASSVHRQGGRQPQHF.

This chain uses TRBV7-6 with TRBJ1-5; D unresolved. V was trimmed by 1 base and J by 4 bases, leaving 5 bases between them. Germline CDR1 is SGHVS and CDR2 is FNYEAQ. The CDR3 is 13 amino acids. The CDR3 loop reads CASSLGHNQPQHF. CDR3 sequence (DNA): TGTGCCAGCAGCTTAGGTCATAATCAGCCCCAGCATTTT. Using reference TRBV7-6 and TRBJ1-5 for the parts outside the CDR3, the full variable domain is GAGVSQSPRYKVTKRGQDVALRCDPISGHVSLYWYRQALGQGPEFLTYFNYEAQQDKSGLPNDRFSAERPEGSISTLTIQRTEQRDSAMYRCASSLGHNQPQHFGDGTRLSIL.

J is TRBJ2-2 and V is TRBV5-1, with no clear D. Germline CDR1 SGHRS, CDR2 YFSETQ. The CDR3 consists of 13 residues. V dropped 0 bases and J dropped 6 bases, with 6 bases sitting between them. CDR3 sequence: CASSLVSSGELFF. The CDR3, as DNA: TGCGCCAGCAGCTTGGTTAGTTCCGGGGAGCTGTTTTTT.

The V gene is TRBV5-1, the J gene TRBJ1-1, with 10 bases matching TRBD1. Looked up from germline, CDR1 is SGHRS and CDR2 is YFSETQ. There are 17 residues in the CDR3. The junction had 11 bases not matched to a gene; V was cut back by 6 bases and J by 0 bases. The CDR3 region is CASTSGDRGHLNTEAFF. The DNA for the CDR3 is TGCGCCAGCACCTCAGGGGACAGGGGACACCTGAACACTGAAGCTTTCTTT.

V and J are TRBV4-3 and TRBJ2-7; 11 positions match TRBD2. V shed 1 base and J 3 bases; nucleotides not matched to a gene: 2. CDR1 is LGHNA and CDR2 is YSLEER in the germline V gene. The CDR3 has 15 residues. CDR3 loop: CASSQGLAGNYEQYF. Here the CDR3 DNA reads TGCGCCAGCAGCCAAGGACTAGCGGGAAACTACGAGCAGTACTTC.

The rearrangement uses TRBV6-1 and TRBJ2-1; 11 bases are a match to TRBD2. The germline gives CDR1 MNHNS, CDR2 SASEGT. V dropped 2 bases and J dropped 6; count of bases not matched to a gene: 3. The CDR3 runs to 15 residues. CDR3 coding DNA: TGTGCCAGCAGTGAACAACTAGCGGGAGTCAATGAGCAGTTCTTC. Its protein is CASSEQLAGVNEQFF.

The genes are TRBV11-2 and TRBJ2-3; TRBD1 agrees at 9 bases. Germline V gives CDR1 SGHAT, CDR2 FQNNGV. With 2 bases clipped from V and 6 bases from J, the junction kept 18 bases outside the gene matches. The CDR3 covers 19 residues. This CDR3 reads CASSLPGPNRGRDQDTQYF. DNA for the CDR3: TGTGCCAGCAGCTTACCCGGCCCCAACAGGGGGCGCGATCAGGATACGCAGTATTTT.

The genes are TRBV5-1 and TRBJ2-7; D may correspond to TRBD1 or TRBD2 (5 bases each). V lost 4 bases and J lost 2, with 13 bases in between. The CDR3 sequence is 14 residues long. Germline V CDR1 and CDR2: SGHRS, YFSETQ. DNA of the CDR3: TGCGCCAGCAGCCCTGGGACCTGCCCCTACGAGCAGTACTTC. It codes for CASSPGTCPYEQYF. The variable domain in full, completed from reference TRBV5-1 and TRBJ2-7, reads KAGVTQTPRYLIKTRGQQVTLSCSPISGHRSVSWYQQTPGQGLQFLFEYFSETQRNKGNFPGRFSGRQFSNSRSEMNVSTLELGDSALYLCASSPGTCPYEQYFGPGTRLTVT.

This chain connects TRBV10-1 to TRBJ2-2; no clear D. Trimming stripped 2 bases from V and 6 bases from J, with 13 bases between. Germline CDR1 WNHNN, CDR2 SYGVQD (reference sequence). The CDR3 contains 15 residues. CDR3 protein: CASSERQVDAGELFF. CDR3 sequence (DNA): TGCGCCAGCAGTGAGCGCCAGGTCGATGCCGGGGAGCTGTTTTTT.

This clone came up a few times. The J gene is TRBJ2-1, the V gene TRBV14, with D possibly TRBD2 on 5 matching bases. This CDR3 has 13 amino acids. V shed 4 bases and J shed 4 bases, with 8 bases lying between them. Germline CDR1 SGHDN, CDR2 FVKESK. The CDR3 is CASSLGVYNEQFF. DNA of the CDR3: TGTGCCAGCAGCCTCGGGGTATACAATGAGCAGTTCTTC.

This clone was counted only a few times. The genes are TRBV7-8 and TRBJ1-1, with 9 bases identical to TRBD1. CDR3 length equals 13 residues. V gave up 4 bases and J gave up 3 bases; unmatched junction bases: 0. Germline V gene sequence: CDR1 SGHVS, CDR2 FQNEAQ. The CDR3 is CASSWTGDTEAFF. The CDR3 DNA reads as TGTGCCAGCAGCTGGACAGGGGACACTGAAGCTTTCTTT.

The chain employs TRBV28 and TRBJ1-3; D call uncertain. Germline loops: CDR1 MDHEN, CDR2 SYDVKM. The V and J ends lost 2 bases and 8 bases respectively, with 4 bases between them. This CDR3 contains 11 residues. The CDR3 region is CASSLPHTIYF. The CDR3 DNA is TGTGCCAGCAGTTTACCCCACACCATATATTTT.

The chain links TRBV10-2 to TRBJ2-3; D may be TRBD1 (7 bases). This CDR3 region has 17 residues. Germline V gene sequence: CDR1 WSHSY, CDR2 SAAADI. Trimming removed 3 bases at V and 6 bases at J, with 22 bases between. DNA for the CDR3: TGCGCCAGCAGTGATTTTGGGGGGACAGTGTTCTCCGATACGCAGTATTTT. This gives the protein CASSDFGGTVFSDTQYF.

The chain employs TRBV6-4 and TRBJ2-3; TRBD2 aligns across 10 bases. In germline, CDR1 is MRHNA, CDR2 SNTAGT. There are 15 residues in the CDR3. V lost 3 bases, J lost 5 bases, and 5 bases stayed unmatched. The CDR3 DNA reads TGTGCCAGCAGTGAAAACTTAGCGGGAGGAGATACGCAGTATTTT. It encodes CASSENLAGGDTQYF.

This clone was recorded a few times. The rearrangement uses TRBV4-3 and TRBJ2-7; TRBD2 matches 9 bases. The CDR3 is 18 amino acids. V was pared by 0 bases and J by 0 bases, with 9 bases of the junction left unmatched. CDR1 is LGHNA, CDR2 YSLEER, per germline. CDR3 sequence: CASSQDRVTSGLSYEQYF. For the CDR3, the DNA is TGCGCCAGCAGCCAAGATAGGGTAACTAGCGGGCTCTCCTACGAGCAGTACTTC.

This clone was observed many times. The J gene is TRBJ2-2, the V gene TRBV7-6; weak D call: TRBD2 (5 bases). Germline V gene lookup returns CDR1 SGHVS and CDR2 FNYEAQ. The CDR3 is made up of 13 amino acids. Trimming removed 7 bases from V and 7 bases from J, with 13 bases in between. CDR3 DNA sequence: TGTGCCAGCAACTCAGTGGGGAGCGGGGAGCTGTTTTTT. Its protein product is CASNSVGSGELFF.

The chain couples TRBV7-9 to TRBJ2-3; no firm D call. Per the germline V gene, CDR1 is SEHNR and CDR2 is FQNEAQ (reference sequence). The CDR3 has 13 amino acids. The CDR3 reads CASGSWDTDTQYF. CDR3 bases: TGTGCTTCTGGATCTTGGGACACAGATACGCAGTATTTT.

The CDR3 DNA reads TGTGCCAGCAGCTTGACAGGGACCTACAATGAGCAGTTCTTC. Amino acids: CASSLTGTYNEQFF. The genes are TRBV7-9 and TRBJ2-1, with 7 bases aligning to TRBD1. Looked up from germline, CDR1 is SEHNR and CDR2 is FQNEAQ (reference sequence). Trimming took 3 bases from V and 2 from J; bases not matched to a gene: 1. CDR3 size: 14 residues.

The genes are TRBV7-9 and TRBJ2-5, with 9 bases aligning to TRBD1. The CDR3 runs 15 residues. Germline assignment: CDR1 SEHNR and CDR2 FQNEAQ (reference sequence). Losses at the gene ends were 5 bases for V and 2 bases for J; bases not matched to a gene: 6. CDR3 sequence reads: CASSVWTGEQETQYF. In DNA form, the CDR3 reads TGTGCCAGCAGCGTCTGGACAGGGGAGCAAGAGACCCAGTACTTC.

In this sample, this clone turned up a few times. The chain has TRBV15 and TRBJ2-7; D uncertain. V lost 1 base and J lost 6, with 13 bases in between. This CDR3 region has 14 residues. CDR1 and CDR2 from the germline V gene are LNHNV and YYDKDF (reference sequence). Here the CDR3 reads CATSRVGELGEQYF. CDR3 DNA sequence: TGTGCCACCAGCAGAGTCGGAGAGCTAGGCGAGCAGTACTTC.

With regard to this clone: At the DNA level, this CDR3 is encoded by other sequences in the same sample as well. The chain couples TRBV5-1 to TRBJ2-7; 7 positions match TRBD2. Germline V gene data show CDR1 as SGHRS and CDR2 as YFSETQ. This CDR3 has 15 residues. Trimming took 0 bases from V and 2 from J; bases not matched to a gene: 5. CDR3 bases: TGCGCCAGCAGCTTGGTGGGCGGGAGCCCCTACGAGCAGTACTTC. Translated: CASSLVGGSPYEQYF.

V and J are TRBV29-1 and TRBJ2-7, with unresolved D. CDR1 is SQVTM and CDR2 is ANQGSEA in the germline V gene. V was cut by 3 bases and J by 0 bases, with 18 bases left in between. This CDR3 has 16 residues. The CDR3 DNA follows: TGCAGCGTTGAGTTGGATTCACATTTAAGCTCCTACGAGCAGTACTTC. Translating it yields CSVELDSHLSSYEQYF.

This chain joins TRBV28 and TRBJ2-1, with D possibly being TRBD2 (5 bases). This CDR3 is built from 14 residues. V was trimmed by 8 bases and J by 0 bases, leaving 11 bases between them. The germline CDR1 and CDR2 sequences are MDHEN and SYDVKM. The CDR3 nucleotides read TGTGCCAGCCTCGCAGCGGACTCCTACAATGAGCAGTTCTTC. It yields the protein CASLAADSYNEQFF. The variable domain in full, completed from reference TRBV28 and TRBJ2-1, reads DVKVTQSSRYLVKRTGEKVFLECVQDMDHENMFWYRQDPGLGLRLIYFSYDVKMKEKGDIPEGYSVSREKKERFSLILESASTNQTSMYLCASLAADSYNEQFFGPGTRLTVL.

A word on this clone: This may come from a read error, since a much larger clone is one base off. Other nucleotide sequences from this sample produce the same CDR3. This chain joins TRBV29-1 and TRBJ1-1; no clear D. CDR3 length: 12 amino acids. The germline V gene encodes CDR1 SQVTM and CDR2 ANQGSEA. With 4 bases removed from V and 1 base from J, the gap between germline ends came to 7 bases. CDR3 sequence (DNA): TGCAGCGTTGGCCCCGGGAACACTGAAGCTTTCTTT. This translates into CSVGPGNTEAFF.

About this clone: The identical CDR3 is also encoded by other nucleotide sequences in the sample. V and J are TRBV29-1 and TRBJ2-1, with 12 bases fitting TRBD2. There are 14 residues in the CDR3. Germline assignment: CDR1 SQVTM and CDR2 ANQGSEA. V dropped 1 base and J dropped 7; count of bases not matched to a gene: 2. CDR3: CSVEGLAGENEQFF. CDR3 bases: TGCAGCGTTGAAGGACTAGCGGGAGAAAATGAGCAGTTCTTC.